These T cell receptor beta chains were read from a single sample in a study of blood T cell repertoires in COVID-19. Some clones are missing from TCRdb's copy, which holds only in-frame ones; the method was immunoSEQ multiplex PCR. Of 210,000 or so clones detected, approximately 90% appear once; the ten largest clones hold approximately 12%. Sequencing input: peripheral blood. The receptors shown here come from a woman under 30 who had recovered from COVID-19. CDR3s include the opening cysteine and the closing phenylalanine or tryptophan. D genes are given only for firm matches. Size values are once, few and many counts, or a class for expanded clones, and some rows have none.

d_gene: TRBD1
v_gene: TRBV5-1
abundance: NA
j_gene: TRBJ2-3
CDR3aa: CASSSRDREGTDTQYF
CDR3nt: TGCGCCAGCAGCTCGCGGGACAGGGAAGGCACAGATACGCAGTATTTT

d_gene: NA
v_gene: TRBV10-2
abundance: NA
j_gene: TRBJ2-1
CDR3aa: CASSENGGEQFF
CDR3nt: TGCGCCAGCAGTGAGAACGGCGGGGAGCAGTTCTTC

d_gene: NA
v_gene: TRBV6-2/TRBV6-3
abundance: NA
j_gene: TRBJ2-5
CDR3aa: CASSYSRGHYF
CDR3nt: TGTGCCAGCAGTTACTCGAGGGGACATTACTTC

d_gene: TRBD2
v_gene: TRBV5-1
abundance: few
j_gene: TRBJ2-3
CDR3aa: CASSYGTSQRGDTQYF
CDR3nt: TGCGCCAGCAGCTACGGGACTAGTCAACGAGGAGATACGCAGTATTTT

d_gene: NA
v_gene: TRBV13
abundance: NA
j_gene: TRBJ1-2
CDR3aa: CASSLGTDYGYTF
CDR3nt: TGTGCCAGCAGCCTTGGGACTGATTATGGCTACACCTTC

d_gene: NA
v_gene: TRBV24-1
abundance: NA
j_gene: TRBJ2-5
CDR3aa: CATSDPGNPGPETQYF
CDR3nt: TGTGCCACCAGTGACCCAGGGAACCCAGGGCCAGAGACCCAGTACTTC

d_gene: NA
v_gene: TRBV19
abundance: NA
j_gene: TRBJ2-1
CDR3aa: CASSPQGFSNEQFF
CDR3nt: TGTGCCAGTAGTCCACAGGGATTCAGCAATGAGCAGTTCTTC

d_gene: NA
v_gene: TRBV7-3
abundance: NA
j_gene: TRBJ2-2
CDR3aa: CASSLVATPNTGELFF
CDR3nt: TGTGCCAGCAGCTTAGTAGCGACCCCGAACACCGGGGAGCTGTTTTTT

d_gene: TRBD2
v_gene: TRBV19
abundance: few
j_gene: TRBJ2-7
CDR3aa: CASSVGYLAVEQYF
CDR3nt: TGTGCCAGTAGTGTGGGGTACCTAGCGGTTGAGCAGTACTTC

d_gene: NA
v_gene: TRBV9
abundance: NA
j_gene: TRBJ1-1
CDR3aa: CASSVGAQPEAFF
CDR3nt: TGTGCCAGCAGCGTAGGGGCCCAGCCTGAAGCTTTCTTT

d_gene: NA
v_gene: TRBV2
abundance: NA
j_gene: TRBJ2-7
CDR3aa: CASSEVSGGYEQYF
CDR3nt: TGTGCCAGCAGTGAAGTGTCAGGGGGGTACGAGCAGTACTTC

d_gene: NA
v_gene: TRBV27
abundance: NA
j_gene: TRBJ2-7
CDR3aa: CASSLAVHSYEQYF
CDR3nt: TGTGCCAGCAGTTTGGCTGTCCACTCCTACGAGCAGTACTTC

d_gene: NA
v_gene: TRBV7-9
abundance: NA
j_gene: TRBJ1-2
CDR3aa: CASSLRGVGGYTF
CDR3nt: TGTGCCAGCAGCTTACGCGGGGTTGGGGGCTACACCTTC

d_gene: TRBD1
v_gene: TRBV3-1/TRBV3-2
abundance: NA
j_gene: TRBJ2-3
CDR3aa: CASRTQGAADTQYF
CDR3nt: TGTGCCAGCAGAACCCAGGGGGCGGCAGATACGCAGTATTTT

d_gene: TRBD1
v_gene: TRBV2
abundance: NA
j_gene: TRBJ1-5
CDR3aa: CASSFPGTAHSNQPQHF
CDR3nt: TGTGCCAGCAGTTTTCCCGGGACAGCGCATAGCAATCAGCCCCAGCATTTT

d_gene: NA
v_gene: TRBV6-1
abundance: NA
j_gene: TRBJ2-1
CDR3aa: CASTDTNYNEQFF
CDR3nt: TGTGCCAGCACCGATACTAACTACAATGAGCAGTTCTTC

d_gene: TRBD2
v_gene: TRBV14
abundance: NA
j_gene: TRBJ2-3
CDR3aa: CASSHAAAGGYTQYF
CDR3nt: TGTGCCAGCAGCCACGCTGCAGCGGGAGGGTATACGCAGTATTTT

d_gene: NA
v_gene: TRBV14
abundance: NA
j_gene: TRBJ2-7
CDR3aa: CASSQVHHEQYF
CDR3nt: TGTGCCAGCAGCCAAGTCCATCACGAGCAGTACTTC

d_gene: NA
v_gene: TRBV9
abundance: NA
j_gene: TRBJ2-1
CDR3aa: CASSVEPGWVSYNEQFF
CDR3nt: TGTGCCAGCAGCGTAGAGCCCGGGTGGGTCTCCTACAATGAGCAGTTCTTC

d_gene: TRBD1
v_gene: TRBV4-1
abundance: NA
j_gene: TRBJ1-1
CDR3aa: CASSQPRTGAPEAFF
CDR3nt: TGCGCCAGCAGCCAACCCCGGACAGGGGCCCCTGAGGCTTTCTTT

d_gene: NA
v_gene: TRBV18
abundance: NA
j_gene: TRBJ2-2
CDR3aa: CASSPPSGELFF
CDR3nt: TGTGCCAGCTCACCACCCTCCGGGGAGCTGTTTTTT

d_gene: TRBD1
v_gene: TRBV30
abundance: few
j_gene: TRBJ2-7
CDR3aa: CAWSVGQGGYEQYF
CDR3nt: TGTGCCTGGAGTGTCGGACAGGGTGGCTACGAGCAGTACTTC

d_gene: TRBD2
v_gene: TRBV7-2
abundance: NA
j_gene: TRBJ2-3
CDR3aa: CASSLGLAGDTQYF
CDR3nt: TGTGCCAGCAGCTTGGGTCTAGCGGGAGATACGCAGTATTTT

d_gene: NA
v_gene: TRBV15
abundance: few
j_gene: TRBJ2-1
CDR3aa: CATSRDLMNEQFF
CDR3nt: TGTGCCACCAGCAGAGATCTAATGAATGAGCAGTTCTTC

d_gene: NA
v_gene: TRBV11-3
abundance: NA
j_gene: TRBJ2-3
CDR3aa: CASSLQGQADTQYF
CDR3nt: TGTGCCAGCAGCCTACAGGGTCAGGCAGATACGCAGTATTTT

d_gene: TRBD2
v_gene: TRBV9
abundance: NA
j_gene: TRBJ2-3
CDR3aa: CAGSVETSGTTDTQYF
CDR3nt: TGTGCCGGCAGCGTAGAGACTAGCGGGACCACAGATACGCAGTATTTT

d_gene: NA
v_gene: TRBV4-2
abundance: NA
j_gene: TRBJ1-5
CDR3aa: CASSQEPQGSYQPQHF
CDR3nt: TGTGCCAGCAGCCAAGAACCTCAGGGGTCATATCAGCCCCAGCATTTT

d_gene: TRBD2
v_gene: TRBV13
abundance: NA
j_gene: TRBJ2-1
CDR3aa: CASSLSLAVYNEQFF
CDR3nt: TGTGCCAGCAGCTTATCTCTAGCGGTATACAATGAGCAGTTCTTC

d_gene: TRBD1
v_gene: TRBV5-6
abundance: NA
j_gene: TRBJ2-5
CDR3aa: CASSSGLETGGFQETQYF
CDR3nt: TGTGCCAGCAGCTCGGGACTAGAGACAGGGGGCTTCCAAGAGACCCAGTACTTC

d_gene: NA
v_gene: TRBV6-2/TRBV6-3
abundance: NA
j_gene: TRBJ2-7
CDR3aa: CASSSDILIYEQYF
CDR3nt: TGTGCCAGCAGTTCCGACATCCTGATCTACGAGCAGTACTTC

d_gene: TRBD1
v_gene: TRBV9
abundance: NA
j_gene: TRBJ1-6
CDR3aa: CASSRQGVNSPLHF
CDR3nt: TGTGCCAGCAGCAGACAGGGAGTCAATTCACCCCTCCACTTT

d_gene: TRBD1
v_gene: TRBV6-5
abundance: NA
j_gene: TRBJ2-7
CDR3aa: CASRNSGQGAYEQYF
CDR3nt: TGTGCCAGCAGAAATTCAGGACAGGGCGCCTACGAGCAGTACTTC

d_gene: NA
v_gene: TRBV2
abundance: NA
j_gene: TRBJ2-5
CDR3aa: CASSVDRGSPAQYF
CDR3nt: TGTGCCAGCAGTGTGGACAGAGGATCACCGGCCCAGTACTTC

d_gene: TRBD2
v_gene: TRBV5-4
abundance: NA
j_gene: TRBJ2-1
CDR3aa: CASSTSGIRSNEQFF
CDR3nt: TGTGCCAGCAGCACTAGCGGGATAAGGTCCAATGAGCAGTTCTTC

d_gene: TRBD2
v_gene: TRBV15
abundance: NA
j_gene: TRBJ2-1
CDR3aa: CATGPSGTYNEQFF
CDR3nt: TGTGCCACCGGGCCTAGCGGGACCTACAATGAGCAGTTCTTC

d_gene: NA
v_gene: TRBV9
abundance: once
j_gene: TRBJ2-1
CDR3aa: CASSPDGNSYNEQFF
CDR3nt: TGTGCCAGCAGCCCAGACGGGAACTCCTACAATGAGCAGTTCTTC

d_gene: TRBD1
v_gene: TRBV7-8
abundance: NA
j_gene: TRBJ2-1
CDR3aa: CASSPVGDRVINEQFF
CDR3nt: TGTGCCAGCAGCCCCGTAGGGGACAGGGTGATAAATGAGCAGTTCTTC

d_gene: NA
v_gene: TRBV19
abundance: NA
j_gene: TRBJ2-7
CDR3aa: CASAGDGYEQYF
CDR3nt: TGTGCCAGTGCAGGGGACGGTTACGAGCAGTACTTC

d_gene: NA
v_gene: TRBV7-2
abundance: NA
j_gene: TRBJ1-2
CDR3aa: CASSGRTSLYGYTF
CDR3nt: TGTGCCAGCAGCGGACGGACAAGCCTCTATGGCTACACCTTC

d_gene: NA
v_gene: TRBV6-2/TRBV6-3
abundance: NA
j_gene: TRBJ1-2
CDR3aa: CASSHRVYGYTF
CDR3nt: TGTGCCAGCAGTCACAGGGTGTACGGCTACACCTTC

d_gene: TRBD2
v_gene: TRBV4-1
abundance: NA
j_gene: TRBJ2-7
CDR3aa: CASSQEASGFYEQYF
CDR3nt: TGCGCCAGCAGCCAAGAGGCTAGCGGATTCTACGAGCAGTACTTC

d_gene: TRBD1
v_gene: TRBV9
abundance: NA
j_gene: TRBJ1-3
CDR3aa: CASSAMTGTGNTIYF
CDR3nt: TGTGCCAGCAGCGCCATGACAGGGACTGGAAACACCATATATTTT

d_gene: NA
v_gene: TRBV5-6
abundance: NA
j_gene: TRBJ2-5
CDR3aa: CASSSPVGLETQYF
CDR3nt: TGTGCCAGCAGCTCCCCTGTCGGACTGGAGACCCAGTACTTC

d_gene: TRBD1
v_gene: TRBV29-1
abundance: NA
j_gene: TRBJ1-1
CDR3aa: CSVPGTGDTEAFF
CDR3nt: TGCAGCGTTCCCGGGACAGGGGATACTGAAGCTTTCTTT

d_gene: NA
v_gene: TRBV11-2
abundance: NA
j_gene: TRBJ2-7
CDR3aa: CASSFSSNYEQYF
CDR3nt: TGTGCCAGCAGCTTTAGTAGTAACTACGAGCAGTACTTC

d_gene: NA
v_gene: TRBV2
abundance: NA
j_gene: TRBJ1-5
CDR3aa: CASSADRSQPQHF
CDR3nt: TGTGCCAGCAGTGCGGACAGATCGCAGCCCCAGCATTTT